This T cell receptor (beta chain) was identified during a study of cytomegalovirus exposure and HLA in healthy donors. With 60 Vbeta and 13 Jbeta primers, the PCR was carried out. This table comes from immunoSEQ multiplex PCR, and its TCRdb copy is limited to in-frame clones, with some not included. Of more than 250,000 clones in the sample, around nine tenths were seen once. Study findings and constraints: A later analysis revealed that TCR association rates differed between HLA loci, peaking at DRB1 and bottoming out at HLA-C. Presence/absence analyses treated sequencing depth as roughly uniform across donors.

Comment on this clone: The antigen remains unidentified.

This CDR3 is 13 amino acids long. Trimming cost V 6 bases and J 1 base; bases outside gene matches: 2. Germline values: CDR1 SEHNR, CDR2 FQNEAQ (reference sequence). This receptor was identified in a woman aged 18-29 years in good health and CMV-seronegative. The chain combines TRBV7-9 with TRBJ2-7; 8 bases align to TRBD1. The material sequenced was PBMCs. CDR3 DNA: TGTGCCAGCAGTGGACAGGGTTCCTACGAGCAGTACTTC. It specifies CASSGQGSYEQYF.